These 4 T cell receptor beta chains were sequenced from one sample in a study of blood T cell repertoires in COVID-19. The data were produced by immunoSEQ multiplex PCR, yet TCRdb's version contains in-frame clones alone and is incomplete. The sample has roughly 300,000 clones, over 75% seen once. Input material: peripheral blood. The receptor source for this set is a woman younger than 45 with COVID-19, enrolled during active disease.

The chain carries TRBV6-1 and TRBJ2-6; D gene uncertain. V dropped 2 bases and J dropped 1 base, with 6 bases sitting between them. Germline loops: CDR1 MNHNS, CDR2 SASEGT. This CDR3 region has 15 residues. This CDR3 is CASSERVSGANVLTF. DNA for the CDR3: TGTGCCAGCAGTGAACGGGTGTCTGGGGCCAACGTCCTGACTTTC.

CDR3 loop: CASSIGTGAYEQYF. CDR3 sequence (DNA): TGTGCCAGCAGCATAGGGACAGGGGCCTACGAGCAGTACTTC. V usage is TRBV7-2 and J usage is TRBJ2-7, with 10 positions matching TRBD1. This CDR3 region has 14 residues. Looked up from germline, CDR1 is SGHTA and CDR2 is FQGNSA. Trimming took 5 bases from V and 2 from J; bases not matched to a gene: 3. The whole variable domain, filled in from reference TRBV7-2 and TRBJ2-7, reads GAGVSQSPSNKVTEKGKDVELRCDPISGHTALYWYRQSLGQGLEFLIYFQGNSAPDKSGLPSDRFSAERTGGSVSTLTIQRTQQEDSAVYLCASSIGTGAYEQYFGPGTRLTVT.

As concerns this clone: Different DNA sequences within this sample yield the same CDR3. V usage is TRBV7-9 and J usage is TRBJ1-6; D may be TRBD1 (5 bases). V was trimmed by 4 bases and J by 5 bases, leaving 9 bases between them. Per the germline V gene, CDR1 is SEHNR and CDR2 is FQNEAQ (reference sequence). CDR3 length equals 14 residues. In nucleotides, the CDR3 is TGTGCCAGCAGCTGGACATCAAATAATTCACCCCTCCACTTT. This codes for CASSWTSNNSPLHF.

The chain employs TRBV3-1 (or the pseudogene TRBV3-2) and TRBJ1-2, with D perhaps matching TRBD1 (6 bases). V was trimmed by 0 bases and J by 5 bases, leaving 13 bases between them. CDR3 size: 15 residues. CDR1 and CDR2 from the germline V gene are LGHDT and YNNKEL (reference sequence). CDR3: CASSQDSGGGYGYTF. CDR3 DNA sequence: TGTGCCAGCAGCCAAGATAGCGGGGGCGGGTATGGCTACACCTTC.